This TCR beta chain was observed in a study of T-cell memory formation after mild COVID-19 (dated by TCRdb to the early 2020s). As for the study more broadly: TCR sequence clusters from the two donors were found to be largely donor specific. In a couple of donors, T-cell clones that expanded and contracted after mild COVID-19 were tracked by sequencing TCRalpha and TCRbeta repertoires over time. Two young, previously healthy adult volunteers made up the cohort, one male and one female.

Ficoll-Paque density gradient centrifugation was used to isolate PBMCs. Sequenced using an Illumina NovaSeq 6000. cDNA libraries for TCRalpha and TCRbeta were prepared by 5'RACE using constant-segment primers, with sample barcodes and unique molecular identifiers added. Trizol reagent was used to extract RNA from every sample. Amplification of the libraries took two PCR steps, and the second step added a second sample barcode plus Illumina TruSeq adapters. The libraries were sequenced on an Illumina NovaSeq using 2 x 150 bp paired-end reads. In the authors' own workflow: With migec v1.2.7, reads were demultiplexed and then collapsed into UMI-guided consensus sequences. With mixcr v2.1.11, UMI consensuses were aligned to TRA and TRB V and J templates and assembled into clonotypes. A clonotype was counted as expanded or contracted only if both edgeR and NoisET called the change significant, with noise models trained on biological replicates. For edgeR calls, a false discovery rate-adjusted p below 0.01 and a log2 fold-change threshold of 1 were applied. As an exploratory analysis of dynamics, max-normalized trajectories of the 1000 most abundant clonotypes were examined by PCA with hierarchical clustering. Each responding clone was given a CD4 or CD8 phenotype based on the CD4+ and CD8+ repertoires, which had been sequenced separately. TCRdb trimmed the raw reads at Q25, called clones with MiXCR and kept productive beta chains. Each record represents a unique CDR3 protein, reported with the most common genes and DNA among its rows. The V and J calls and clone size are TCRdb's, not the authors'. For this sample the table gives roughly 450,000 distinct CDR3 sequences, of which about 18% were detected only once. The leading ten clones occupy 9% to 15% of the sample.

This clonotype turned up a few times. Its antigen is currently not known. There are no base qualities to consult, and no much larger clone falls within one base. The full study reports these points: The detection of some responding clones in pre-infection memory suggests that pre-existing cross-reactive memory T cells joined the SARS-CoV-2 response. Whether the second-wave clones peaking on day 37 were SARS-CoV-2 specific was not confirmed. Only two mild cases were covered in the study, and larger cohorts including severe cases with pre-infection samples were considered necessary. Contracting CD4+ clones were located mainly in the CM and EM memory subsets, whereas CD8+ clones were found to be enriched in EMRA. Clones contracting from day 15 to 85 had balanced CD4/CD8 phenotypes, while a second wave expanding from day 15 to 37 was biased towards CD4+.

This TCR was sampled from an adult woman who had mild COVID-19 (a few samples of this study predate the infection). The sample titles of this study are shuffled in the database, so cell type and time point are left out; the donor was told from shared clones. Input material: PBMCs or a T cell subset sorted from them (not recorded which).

The DNA sequence reads TGTGCCAGCAGTTACTTGGAAATGAACACTGAAGCTTTCTTT. This translates into CASSYLEMNTEAFF. The chain is encoded by TRBV6-5 joined to TRBJ1-1, with no confident D gene call. CDR1 is given as MNHEY and CDR2 as SVGAGI, both from the germline V gene. The CDR3 sequence holds 14 residues, the cysteine and phenylalanine included. Solely the CDR3 DNA is kept, with 42 bases framed from the first base. A distance of 6 bases separates the germline ends of V and J, which lose 1 base and 0 bases respectively.